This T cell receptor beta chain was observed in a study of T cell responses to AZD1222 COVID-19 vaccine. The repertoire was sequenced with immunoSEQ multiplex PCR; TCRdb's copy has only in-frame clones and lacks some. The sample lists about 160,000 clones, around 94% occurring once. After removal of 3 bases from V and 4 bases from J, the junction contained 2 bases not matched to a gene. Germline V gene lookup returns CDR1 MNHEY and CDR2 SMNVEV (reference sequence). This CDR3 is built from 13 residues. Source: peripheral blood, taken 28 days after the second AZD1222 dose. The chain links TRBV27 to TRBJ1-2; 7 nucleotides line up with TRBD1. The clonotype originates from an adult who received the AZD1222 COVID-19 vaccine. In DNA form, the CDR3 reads TGTGCCAGCAGTTTGGGACAGCCCTATGGCTACACCTTC. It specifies CASSLGQPYGYTF.